This TCR beta chain was obtained from a study of blood T cells in healthy people across ages. The V gene's germline CDR1 is SGHNT and CDR2 YENEEA. There are 15 residues in the CDR3. Trimming removed 5 bases from V and 5 bases from J, with 18 bases in between. Using a J-beta primer mix together with a sample-barcoded 5' primer, a second PCR was run for roughly 7 to 11 cycles. TCRdb independently ran MiXCR on the 5' RACE reads; one entry per CDR3 protein. The sample carries about 830,000 distinct CDR3 sequences, 58% recorded once. Sequencing was carried out using blood. V is TRBV11-3 and J is TRBJ2-5, with D maybe TRBD1 (5 bases). This clonotype was obtained from a man younger than 45 in good health. The CDR3, as DNA: TGTGCCAGCAGCAAAAGACGAGCAGGGCCGGAGACCCAGTACTTC. It encodes CASSKRRAGPETQYF.